Listed below are T cell receptor beta chains from one sample, sequenced in a study of shared clonotypes between healthy human individuals. Assay: immunoSEQ multiplex PCR; the TCRdb copy retains only in-frame clones and omits some. The table lists about 2.3 million clones, 85% to 95% of them singletons. The material sequenced was naive CD4+ T cells from PBMCs. The receptors derive from a man between 18 and 29 years old in good health. Some clones in this sample may be carry-over from other donors' samples. CDR3s include the opening cysteine and the closing phenylalanine or tryptophan. The order of the fields is CDR3 DNA, CDR3 protein, J gene, V gene, D gene. The D gene is left open where the match is weak.

CDR3nt: TGTGCCAGCTCACCGGGCCCCGGGGAAGCTTTCTTT
CDR3aa: CASSPGPGEAFF
j_gene: TRBJ1-1
v_gene: TRBV18
d_gene: -

CDR3nt: TGTGCCAGCAGGCGATTGGGGACGGGAACCTACGAGCAGTACTTC
CDR3aa: CASRRLGTGTYEQYF
j_gene: TRBJ2-7
v_gene: TRBV27
d_gene: -

CDR3nt: TGCGCCAGCAGCCGAGCCACACATTATAGCAATCAGCCCCAGCATTTT
CDR3aa: CASSRATHYSNQPQHF
j_gene: TRBJ1-5
v_gene: TRBV4-1
d_gene: -

CDR3nt: TGTGCCAGCAGTTACGCCCAGTGGACTGAAGCTTTCTTT
CDR3aa: CASSYAQWTEAFF
j_gene: TRBJ1-1
v_gene: TRBV6-5
d_gene: -

CDR3nt: TGTGCCACCAGCCAGAACCGCTCCAGAGAAACGCAGTATTTT
CDR3aa: CATSQNRSRETQYF
j_gene: TRBJ2-3
v_gene: TRBV15
d_gene: -

CDR3nt: TGTGCCAGCAGTTCACCTAGGAACTACGAGCAGTACTTC
CDR3aa: CASSSPRNYEQYF
j_gene: TRBJ2-7
v_gene: TRBV11-1
d_gene: -

CDR3nt: TGTGCCAGCAGTTCACCCACCCAGCCCCAGCATTTT
CDR3aa: CASSSPTQPQHF
j_gene: TRBJ1-5
v_gene: TRBV28
d_gene: -

CDR3nt: TGTGCCAGCAGCCCAAGGACAGGTCCCAGCGGGGAGCTGTTTTTT
CDR3aa: CASSPRTGPSGELFF
j_gene: TRBJ2-2
v_gene: TRBV9
d_gene: TRBD1

CDR3nt: TGCGCCAGCAGCTTTCAGGGTTACACAGATACGCAGTATTTT
CDR3aa: CASSFQGYTDTQYF
j_gene: TRBJ2-3
v_gene: TRBV5-1
d_gene: -

CDR3nt: TGTGCCAGTAGTCCCGCGGGACAGGGGGCCTACGAGCAGTACTTC
CDR3aa: CASSPAGQGAYEQYF
j_gene: TRBJ2-7
v_gene: TRBV19
d_gene: TRBD1

CDR3nt: TGTGCCAGCAGCCCCTCGGATGAGCAGTTCTTC
CDR3aa: CASSPSDEQFF
j_gene: TRBJ2-1
v_gene: TRBV7-2
d_gene: -

CDR3nt: TGCGCCAGCAGTCCAACCGGGGATCCCCACTCCTACGAGCAGTACTTC
CDR3aa: CASSPTGDPHSYEQYF
j_gene: TRBJ2-7
v_gene: TRBV23-1
d_gene: -

CDR3nt: TGTGCCAGCAGCGTAGGGGGGCTAGCCTATGGCTACACCTTC
CDR3aa: CASSVGGLAYGYTF
j_gene: TRBJ1-2
v_gene: TRBV9
d_gene: -

CDR3nt: TGTGCCAGCAGCTCAAATGGGAGGGGACGGAACACTGAAGCTTTCTTT
CDR3aa: CASSSNGRGRNTEAFF
j_gene: TRBJ1-1
v_gene: TRBV5-4
d_gene: -

CDR3nt: TGTGCCAGCCACCCCGGGGAAAAGAATCAGCCCCAGCATTTT
CDR3aa: CASHPGEKNQPQHF
j_gene: TRBJ1-5
v_gene: TRBV2
d_gene: -

CDR3nt: TGTGCCAGCCGAAGGGGGTTATTGGGAGATAGCAATCAGCCCCAGCATTTT
CDR3aa: CASRRGLLGDSNQPQHF
j_gene: TRBJ1-5
v_gene: TRBV7-9
d_gene: -

CDR3nt: TGCGCCAGCAGCTTGGGAGGAGCCTTTACCTACGAGCAGTACTTC
CDR3aa: CASSLGGAFTYEQYF
j_gene: TRBJ2-7
v_gene: TRBV5-1
d_gene: -

CDR3nt: TGCGCCAGCAGCTTGTTTACGGATGTTGGTGGCTACACCTTC
CDR3aa: CASSLFTDVGGYTF
j_gene: TRBJ1-2
v_gene: TRBV5-1
d_gene: -

CDR3nt: TGTGCCAGCAGCTTTAAGGGACAGGCAATATACAATGAGCAGTTCTTC
CDR3aa: CASSFKGQAIYNEQFF
j_gene: TRBJ2-1
v_gene: TRBV7-9
d_gene: TRBD1

CDR3nt: TGTGCCAGCACGGGACAGGGGGCACTCTCCTACAATGAGCAGTTCTTC
CDR3aa: CASTGQGALSYNEQFF
j_gene: TRBJ2-1
v_gene: TRBV28
d_gene: TRBD1

CDR3nt: TGTGCCAGCAGTGAATGGCTAGCGGGATCCCCGGATGAGCAGTTCTTC
CDR3aa: CASSEWLAGSPDEQFF
j_gene: TRBJ2-1
v_gene: TRBV25-1
d_gene: TRBD2

CDR3nt: TGTGCCAGCAGTACCGGGGGGACAGGGACTGGAAACACCATATATTTT
CDR3aa: CASSTGGTGTGNTIYF
j_gene: TRBJ1-3
v_gene: TRBV28
d_gene: TRBD1

CDR3nt: TGTGCCTGGGGTCTTAAAAAACCGGGACAGGGATCCTACGGGCAGTACTTC
CDR3aa: CAWGLKKPGQGSYGQYF
j_gene: TRBJ2-7
v_gene: TRBV30
d_gene: TRBD1

CDR3nt: TGCGCCACCGGAAGGACAGGTTCGAACACCGGGGAGCTGTTTTTT
CDR3aa: CATGRTGSNTGELFF
j_gene: TRBJ2-2
v_gene: TRBV5-1
d_gene: TRBD1

CDR3nt: TGCAGCGTTGCAGGATTAGGGCGCTCCTATGGCTACACCTTC
CDR3aa: CSVAGLGRSYGYTF
j_gene: TRBJ1-2
v_gene: TRBV29-1
d_gene: -

CDR3nt: TGTGCCAGCAGTGAAGCGCTTCAACGCATTACGCAGTATTTT
CDR3aa: CASSEALQRITQYF
j_gene: TRBJ2-3
v_gene: TRBV2
d_gene: -

CDR3nt: TGTGCCAGCAGCTCCCCGACTAGCGGCTACGAGCAGTACTTC
CDR3aa: CASSSPTSGYEQYF
j_gene: TRBJ2-7
v_gene: TRBV11-1
d_gene: TRBD2

CDR3nt: TGTGCCACCATTAAGGGCAGGTCTGGAAACACCATATATTTT
CDR3aa: CATIKGRSGNTIYF
j_gene: TRBJ1-3
v_gene: TRBV15
d_gene: -

CDR3nt: TGCGCCAGCAGCTTGGGGCTAGCGGGAGGTGTATACAATGAGCAGTTCTTC
CDR3aa: CASSLGLAGGVYNEQFF
j_gene: TRBJ2-1
v_gene: TRBV5-1
d_gene: TRBD2

CDR3nt: TGTGCCAGTAGTCTCCCGGGACACCCTCAGCCCCAGCATTTT
CDR3aa: CASSLPGHPQPQHF
j_gene: TRBJ1-5
v_gene: TRBV19
d_gene: -

CDR3nt: TGTGCCAGCAGCTTAGGACCGGGACTGGGGTTGGATACGCAGTATTTT
CDR3aa: CASSLGPGLGLDTQYF
j_gene: TRBJ2-3
v_gene: TRBV7-2
d_gene: -